This TCR beta chain was identified during a study of T cell repertoires in cytomegalovirus infection. This clonotype was seen once. A read error may be the cause here, since a much bigger clone is one base away. TCRdb called the reads again in MiXCR, with one record for every CDR3 protein. The sample comprises about 140,000 distinct CDR3 sequences, about 6.5% of which are singletons, and about a sixth rests with the top ten. Sequencing used PBMCs. The receptor was isolated from a human donor in good health (CMV status not recorded). Some clones in this sample may be carry-over from other donors' samples.

The CDR3 nucleotides read TGCGCCAGCAGTGGCATTAACACTGAACCTTTCTTT. Translating it yields CASSGINTEPFF. The V and J genes are TRBV10-2 and TRBJ1-1; D is uncertain. The CDR3 sequence is 12 residues long. CDR1 is WSHSY and CDR2 is SAAADI in the germline V gene.